This entry lists 29 T cell receptor beta chains sequenced from one sample in a study of vaccination and CD4 T cells after COVID-19. Sequencing of the DNA from cultured CD4+ T cells was carried out with the Oncomine TCR Beta short-read assay. The template was genomic DNA from cultured CD4+ T cells. Each CDR3 protein gets one entry after TCRdb re-called the PCR reads with MiXCR. The sample consists of under 10,000 distinct CDR3 sequences, roughly 30% of them appearing once. These TCRs are of unknown antigen specificity. Treatment indicated: roughly 10-day PBMC culture with coronavirus spike peptide pools or control peptides (ViraFEST assay). Before the COVID-19 pandemic (2011-2018), CD4+ T cells were obtained from the unexposed donor. Sequencing was carried out using CD4+ T cells from blood, cultured in vitro. Receptor source: a human donor in good health.

This clonotype occurred a few times. The rearrangement links TRBV15 to TRBJ2-1; D remains unclear. Germline V gene sequence: CDR1 LNHNV, CDR2 YYDKDF (reference sequence). V was pared by 0 bases and J by 8 bases, with 8 bases between. The CDR3 spans 13 residues. Here the CDR3 DNA reads TGTGCCACCAGCAGAGATCTAAGCCATGAGCAGTTCTTC. This gives the protein CATSRDLSHEQFF.

The table lists this clonotype with a few counts. The V and J genes are TRBV20-1 and TRBJ1-5; a possible D gene is TRBD1 (5 bases). The CDR3 contains 16 residues. CDR1 and CDR2 (germline): DFQATT, SNEGSKA (reference sequence). V was pared by 2 bases and J by 0 bases, with 14 bases between. CDR3 loop: CSARTTETISNQPQHF. As DNA, the CDR3 is TGCAGTGCTAGAACGACAGAGACTATTAGCAATCAGCCCCAGCATTTT.

This CDR3 is CASSYPGQVAYQPQHF. CDR3 bases: TGTGCCAGCAGTTACCCTGGACAGGTGGCCTATCAGCCCCAGCATTTT. The rearrangement joins TRBV6-5 to TRBJ1-5, with 7 bases matching TRBD1. The CDR3 extends over 16 amino acids. Germline V gene sequence: CDR1 MNHEY, CDR2 SVGAGI. After removal of 2 bases from V and 5 bases from J, the junction contained 9 bases not matched to a gene.

This clonotype was seen once. The rearrangement links TRBV15 to TRBJ2-1; D is uncertain. This CDR3 has 13 residues. Per the germline V gene, CDR1 is LNHNV and CDR2 is YYDKDF (reference sequence). V was cut by 1 base and J by 9 bases, with 10 bases left in between. The CDR3 here is CATSRAGFGEQFF. The CDR3 coding sequence is TGTGCCACCAGCAGAGCCGGTTTTGGTGAGCAGTTCTTC.

The chain recombines TRBV7-2 with TRBJ1-6; no reliable D call. Germline V gene data show CDR1 as SGHTA and CDR2 as FQGNSA. This CDR3 region has 14 residues. Trimming shortened V by 3 bases and J by 4 bases, and 7 bases separated the two germline ends. CDR3 DNA sequence: TGTGCCAGCAGCTTGACTCTTTATAATTCACCCCTCCACTTT. Protein: CASSLTLYNSPLHF. Looking up the rest from reference TRBV7-2 and TRBJ1-6 gives the full variable domain: GAGVSQSPSNKVTEKGKDVELRCDPISGHTALYWYRQSLGQGLEFLIYFQGNSAPDKSGLPSDRFSAERTGGSVSTLTIQRTQQEDSAVYLCASSLTLYNSPLHFGNGTRLTVT.

This clonotype has only a few counts. This chain connects TRBV7-6 to TRBJ1-3; D gene ambiguous. V was pared by 4 bases and J by 1 base, with 11 bases between. This CDR3 has 15 amino acids. The V gene's germline CDR1 is SGHVS and CDR2 FNYEAQ. The CDR3 reads CASSYQRASGNTIYF. In nucleotides, the CDR3 is TGTGCCAGCAGCTACCAGAGGGCGTCTGGAAACACCATATATTTT. Supplemented by reference TRBV7-6 and TRBJ1-3, the full variable domain reads GAGVSQSPRYKVTKRGQDVALRCDPISGHVSLYWYRQALGQGPEFLTYFNYEAQQDKSGLPNDRFSAERPEGSISTLTIQRTEQRDSAMYRCASSYQRASGNTIYFGEGSWLTVV.

This clonotype was recorded a few times. The rearrangement uses TRBV20-1 and TRBJ1-2; D is perhaps TRBD1 (5 bases). Per the germline V gene, CDR1 is DFQATT and CDR2 is SNEGSKA (reference sequence). The CDR3 loop spans 12 amino acids. Trimming took off 6 bases at V and 2 bases at J, with 10 bases between the two ends. DNA for the CDR3: TGCAGTGCCGCGGGGGGAAACTATGGCTACACCTTC. This encodes CSAAGGNYGYTF.

As regards this clonotype: One base away lies a much larger clone, so this may be a sequencing read error. The V call is TRBV25-1, the J call TRBJ1-6; D is undetermined. V was cut by 1 base and J by 7 bases, with 11 bases left in between. This CDR3 has 15 amino acids. Germline V CDR1 and CDR2: MGHDK, SYGVNS. CDR3 DNA: TGTGCCAGCAGTGAATTGGACGGGCCAAATTCACCCCTCCACTTT. It codes for CASSELDGPNSPLHF. The full variable domain, with the rest looked up from reference TRBV25-1 and TRBJ1-6, is EADIYQTPRYLVIGTGKKITLECSQTMGHDKMYWYQQDPGMELHLIHYSYGVNSTEKGDLSSESTVSRIRTEHFPLTLESARPSHTSQYLCASSELDGPNSPLHFGNGTRLTVT.

V gene TRBV6-4 combines with J gene TRBJ2-1; 9 bases fit TRBD1. The J segment lost 5 bases and the V segment lost 3 bases, leaving 8 bases of the junction unmatched. The CDR3 consists of 16 residues. CDR1 and CDR2 (germline): MRHNA, SNTAGT. CDR3 DNA sequence: TGTGCCAGCAGTGAAATCGCGGGACAGGGTAACAATGAGCAGTTCTTC. Translation gives CASSEIAGQGNNEQFF.

The V gene is TRBV6-1, the J gene TRBJ2-3; D not certain. Trimming left V 6 bases short and J 0 bases short, with 13 bases between. Germline CDR1 and CDR2: MNHNS and SASEGT. The CDR3 is made up of 15 amino acids. CDR3: CASRSPPSSTDTQYF. Written as DNA, the CDR3 is TGTGCCAGCAGATCCCCTCCCTCTAGCACAGATACGCAGTATTTT.

V and J are TRBV7-9 and TRBJ2-7; D is ambiguous. Germline CDR1 reads SEHNR; CDR2 reads FQNEAQ (reference sequence). The CDR3 spans 14 residues. Trimming removed 4 bases from V and 0 bases from J, with 10 bases in between. CDR3 in DNA: TGTGCCAGCAGCTACCATACCAGCTCCTACGAGCAGTACTTC. Its protein is CASSYHTSSYEQYF.

The chain is built from TRBV28 and TRBJ2-1; TRBD2 aligns across 12 bases. This CDR3 region has 17 residues. The V segment lost 4 bases and the J segment 9 bases; nucleotides outside the gene matches: 13. Germline CDR1 and CDR2: MDHEN and SYDVKM. The CDR3 here is CASSSWELAGGPGEQFF. The CDR3, as DNA: TGTGCCAGCAGTTCCTGGGAGCTAGCGGGAGGGCCCGGTGAGCAGTTCTTC.

The V gene is TRBV7-6, the J gene TRBJ2-1, with no clear D. There are 14 residues in the CDR3. V was pared by 1 base and J by 7 bases, with 11 bases between. Germline V gives CDR1 SGHVS, CDR2 FNYEAQ. DNA for the CDR3: TGTGCCAGCAGCTTAGGCTCCCTCCGGAATGAGCAGTTCTTC. Its translation is CASSLGSLRNEQFF.

The chain joins TRBV28 to TRBJ2-2; tentatively, D is TRBD1 or TRBD2 (5 bases each). The CDR3 contains 17 residues. The germline V gene has CDR1 MDHEN and CDR2 SYDVKM. Trimming removed 5 bases from V and 3 bases from J, with 19 bases in between. CDR3 DNA: TGTGCCAGCAGTGGGGGTCGTTGGGGGAGCGACACCGGGGAGCTGTTTTTT. It translates to CASSGGRWGSDTGELFF.

This sequence joins TRBV4-1 and TRBJ1-5, with TRBD1 as a possible D gene (6 bases). The CDR3 sequence is 16 residues long. Germline V gives CDR1 MGHRA, CDR2 YSYEKL. Trimming removed 3 bases from V and 7 bases from J, with 19 bases in between. In DNA, the CDR3 is TGCGCCAGCAGCCATCTCACAGGGAAGGGAACACAGCCCCAGCATTTT. It codes for CASSHLTGKGTQPQHF.

There are a few counts of this clonotype. This sequence joins TRBV2 and TRBJ2-5; 9 bases fit TRBD1. Trimming cost V 8 bases and J 5 bases; bases outside gene matches: 9. Germline CDR1 and CDR2: SNHLY and FYNNEI. The CDR3 sequence is 14 residues long. The CDR3 region is CASLRDRAMETQYF. CDR3 DNA: TGTGCCAGCCTCCGGGACAGGGCTATGGAGACCCAGTACTTC.

This chain connects TRBV6-5 to TRBJ2-3; 7 bases map to TRBD2. J lost 2 bases, V lost 0 bases, and 5 bases had no gene match. Germline values: CDR1 MNHEY, CDR2 SVGAGI. This CDR3 comprises 16 residues. DNA of the CDR3: TGTGCCAGCAGTTACTCGATGCTAGCGGTCACAGATACGCAGTATTTT. This encodes CASSYSMLAVTDTQYF.

This sequence joins TRBV19 and TRBJ2-7, with 9 bases that match TRBD1. From germline, CDR1 is LNHDA and CDR2 SQIVND (reference sequence). The ends lost 6 bases at V and 1 base at J; junction bases unmatched: 7. The CDR3 loop spans 15 amino acids. CDR3 loop: CASSPGTGRSYEQYF. The CDR3 nucleotides read TGTGCCAGTAGCCCCGGGACAGGGAGATCCTACGAGCAGTACTTC. The full variable domain, completed using reference TRBV19 and TRBJ2-7, is DGGITQSPKYLFRKEGQNVTLSCEQNLNHDAMYWYRQDPGQGLRLIYYSQIVNDFQKGDIAEGYSVSREKKESFPLTVTSAQKNPTAFYLCASSPGTGRSYEQYFGPGTRLTVT.

This clonotype was seen a few times. CDR3 coding DNA: TGTGCCAGCAGCTCTCTCTTTAAGCGGGAGGGGTCCTACGAGCAGTACTTC. This translates into CASSSLFKREGSYEQYF. The chain carries TRBV7-2 and TRBJ2-7, with 10 bases that match TRBD2. With 4 bases clipped from V and 1 base from J, the junction kept 10 bases outside the gene matches. Germline CDR1 SGHTA, CDR2 FQGNSA. The CDR3 runs to 17 residues.

Only a few counts were recorded for this clonotype. This chain uses TRBV7-9 with TRBJ2-2; possible D gene TRBD2, 6 bases. Germline V gives CDR1 SEHNR, CDR2 FQNEAQ (reference sequence). The V end was cut by 2 bases, the J end by 3 bases, with 13 bases between. The CDR3 loop spans 16 amino acids. CDR3 nucleotide sequence: TGTGCCAGCAGCTTACCCGACCCGGGGGACACCGGGGAGCTGTTTTTT. Translation: CASSLPDPGDTGELFF.

The V and J genes are TRBV28 and TRBJ1-3; D ambiguous. Germline assignment: CDR1 MDHEN and CDR2 SYDVKM. The CDR3 is 14 residues long. V shed 5 bases and J shed 5 bases, with 13 bases lying between them. This CDR3 reads CASSAPAARNTIYF. The CDR3 DNA sequence: TGTGCCAGCAGTGCACCCGCAGCCCGAAACACCATATATTTT.

This chain uses TRBV28 with TRBJ1-2; TRBD1 is a possible D gene (5 bases). Germline loops: CDR1 MDHEN, CDR2 SYDVKM. The V end lost 6 bases, the J end lost 6 bases, and 14 bases lay between the germline ends. The length of the CDR3 is 13 residues. CDR3 in amino acids: CASRTGTANGYTF. The DNA of the CDR3 is TGTGCCAGCAGAACCGGGACTGCTAATGGCTACACCTTC.

The rearrangement uses TRBV5-5 and TRBJ1-5, with D hard to call. Germline values: CDR1 SGHKS, CDR2 YYEKEE (reference sequence). Trimming took off 0 bases at V and 1 base at J, with 5 bases between the two ends. This CDR3 has 14 residues. CDR3 amino acids: CASSLAASNQPQHF. The CDR3 DNA sequence: TGTGCCAGCAGCTTGGCTGCCAGCAATCAGCCCCAGCATTTT.

The chain couples TRBV9 to TRBJ2-7; 12 positions agree with TRBD1. CDR1 is SGDLS and CDR2 is YYNGEE in the germline V gene. The CDR3 runs 17 residues. J was trimmed by 2 bases and V by 3 bases; bases with no gene match: 9. This CDR3 is CASSGGTGGAFPYEQYF. As DNA, the CDR3 is TGTGCCAGCAGCGGCGGGACAGGGGGCGCGTTCCCCTACGAGCAGTACTTC.

This chain joins TRBV27 and TRBJ2-7; no clear D. The length of the CDR3 is 13 residues. Germline-derived CDR1 and CDR2 are MNHEY and SMNVEV (reference sequence). V shed 5 bases and J shed 2 bases, with 10 bases lying between them. The CDR3 spells CASSPDGTYEQYF. Written as DNA, the CDR3 is TGTGCCAGCAGTCCGGACGGAACCTACGAGCAGTACTTC.

This clonotype has a single count. The rearrangement links TRBV19 to TRBJ2-3; D remains unclear. Trimming pared 5 bases from V and 1 base from J, leaving 19 bases between. This CDR3 region has 17 residues. Germline CDR1 and CDR2: LNHDA and SQIVND (reference sequence). This chain's CDR3 is CASSPNLLGGRTDTQYF. CDR3 coding DNA: TGTGCCAGTAGTCCCAACCTACTCGGCGGACGCACAGATACGCAGTATTTT.

The chain links TRBV6-5 to TRBJ2-6; 8 positions match TRBD1. J lost 4 bases, V lost 2 bases, and 7 bases had no gene match. Germline CDR1 reads MNHEY; CDR2 reads SVGAGI. This CDR3 region has 17 residues. The DNA of the CDR3 is TGTGCCAGCAGTTACCGGCTCAGGGGGCGAGGGGCCAACGTCCTGACTTTC. It specifies CASSYRLRGRGANVLTF.

This clonotype is medium-sized. This sequence joins TRBV20-1 and TRBJ1-6; D call uncertain. Germline V gives CDR1 DFQATT, CDR2 SNEGSKA (reference sequence). V was cut by 6 bases and J by 8 bases, with 11 bases left in between. The CDR3 is 12 residues long. The chain's CDR3 is CSAPRGDSPLHF. The CDR3 DNA is TGCAGTGCCCCCCGTGGCGATTCACCCCTCCACTTT.

CDR3 amino acids: CAISDGVGEQYF. DNA for the CDR3: TGTGCCATCAGTGATGGGGTGGGCGAGCAGTACTTC. V is TRBV10-3 and J is TRBJ2-7; no firm D call. V lost 3 bases and J 6 bases, leaving 9 bases between the germline ends. Per germline, CDR1 ENHRY and CDR2 SYGVKD. This CDR3 has 12 residues.